This passage covers 23 T cell receptor beta chains from one sample sequenced in a study of human T cells and chemical hapten exposure. MiXCR, run by TCRdb on the RACE reads, gives a single entry per CDR3 protein. The sample holds some 57,000 distinct CDR3 sequences, over 9.5% seen once. Specified time point: patch test 2, 6 weeks after DPC sensitization. Treatment of the sample: therapeutic diphenylcyclopropenone sensitization with weekly scalp DPC. The input for sequencing was whole blood, taken in connection with sensitization to the hapten diphenylcyclopropenone (DPC). The source of these receptors is a woman aged 45-60 years with alopecia areata. Some clones in this sample may be carry-over from other donors' samples.

The J gene is TRBJ2-3, the V gene TRBV7-9, with TRBD2 matching over 10 bases. Trimming removed 6 bases from V and 3 bases from J; junction bases left unmatched: 6. Germline V gene data show CDR1 as SEHNR and CDR2 as FQNEAQ (reference sequence). The CDR3 loop spans 15 amino acids. The CDR3 protein is CASRPSGRTTDTQYF. CDR3 bases: TGTGCCAGCAGACCTAGCGGGAGAACTACAGATACGCAGTATTTT.

This sequence joins TRBV29-1 and TRBJ1-1; D remains ambiguous. Germline CDR1 and CDR2: SQVTM and ANQGSEA. The V end lost 2 bases, the J end lost 8 bases, and 9 bases lay between the germline ends. CDR3 length: 11 amino acids. As DNA, the CDR3 is TGCAGCGTTGAAACGGGGTACGAAGCTTTCTTT. It encodes CSVETGYEAFF.

V usage is TRBV6-2 or TRBV6-3 and J usage is TRBJ1-1; the match to TRBD1 covers 7 bases. The junction had 11 bases not matched to a gene; V was cut back by 6 bases and J by 4 bases. The CDR3 runs to 15 residues. Germline CDR1 reads MNHEY; CDR2 reads SVGEGT. This CDR3 is CASRPPQGVVTEAFF. CDR3 DNA: TGTGCCAGCAGACCTCCCCAGGGGGTGGTCACTGAAGCTTTCTTT.

This clonotype was counted many times. This chain connects TRBV18 to TRBJ1-1; no reliable D call. V lost 0 bases and J lost 9, with 8 bases in between. CDR1 and CDR2 from the germline V gene are KGHSH and LQKENI. This CDR3 contains 12 residues. As DNA, the CDR3 is TGTGCCAGCTCACCACCGGTTTCCAAAGCTTTCTTT. It is translated as CASSPPVSKAFF.

For the CDR3, the DNA is TGTGCCAGCAGCTTAGGGGAAACCGCGGCCAAAAACATTCAGTACTTC. It translates to CASSLGETAAKNIQYF. This chain uses TRBV7-2 with TRBJ2-4, with D uncertain. From germline, CDR1 is SGHTA and CDR2 FQGNSA. The CDR3 runs to 16 residues. The V and J ends lost 1 base and 1 base respectively, with 11 bases between them. Variable domain in full (rest from reference TRBV7-2 and TRBJ2-4): GAGVSQSPSNKVTEKGKDVELRCDPISGHTALYWYRQSLGQGLEFLIYFQGNSAPDKSGLPSDRFSAERTGGSVSTLTIQRTQQEDSAVYLCASSLGETAAKNIQYFGAGTRLSVL.

This chain joins TRBV6-6 and TRBJ2-2; D unresolved. Trimming cost V 0 bases and J 8 bases, with 4 bases left between them. Germline lookup yields CDR1 MNHNY and CDR2 SVGAGI (reference sequence). CDR3 size: 12 residues. For the CDR3, the DNA is TGTGCCAGCAGTTACTCGACGGGGGAGCTGTTTTTT. Its protein is CASSYSTGELFF.

This clonotype has just a few counts. This sequence joins TRBV10-3 and TRBJ2-3; 14 bases align to TRBD2. The CDR3 has 18 amino acids. The ends lost 6 bases at V and 2 bases at J; junction bases unmatched: 10. From germline, CDR1 is ENHRY and CDR2 SYGVKD. The CDR3 loop is CAIRAGLAGGQVTDTQYF. As DNA, the CDR3 is TGTGCCATCAGGGCTGGACTAGCGGGGGGACAGGTCACAGATACGCAGTATTTT.

The chain links TRBV7-2 to TRBJ1-6; a weak D match, TRBD1 (5 bases). V lost 2 bases to trimming and J lost 14 bases, with 13 bases between them. The length of the CDR3 is 13 residues. Germline V gives CDR1 SGHTA, CDR2 FQGNSA. CDR3 DNA sequence: TGTGCCAGCAGCTTATTGGTGGACATGGCCCTCCACTTT. It is translated as CASSLLVDMALHF.

The chain couples TRBV6-2 or TRBV6-3 to TRBJ1-1; maybe TRBD1 (6 bases). V was clipped by 0 bases and J by 7 bases, with 12 bases between them. Looked up from germline, CDR1 is MNHEY and CDR2 is SVGEGT. The CDR3 sequence is 14 residues long. CDR3 sequence reads: CASSYSAGAFEAFF. The CDR3 region has the DNA TGTGCCAGCAGTTACTCGGCAGGGGCTTTTGAAGCTTTCTTT.

This clonotype was detected ten times or more. The CDR3, as DNA: TGCGCCAGCAGCCAAGGAACAGGGGAAGAGACCCAGTACTTC. Encoded protein: CASSQGTGEETQYF. The chain combines TRBV4-3 with TRBJ2-5, with TRBD1 matching over 7 bases. The J segment lost 3 bases and the V segment lost 1 base, leaving 2 bases of the junction unmatched. Per germline, CDR1 LGHNA and CDR2 YSLEER. The CDR3 runs to 14 residues.

This chain links TRBV4-3 with TRBJ2-5; D possibly corresponds to TRBD1 (5 bases). Trimming took 1 base from V and 5 from J, leaving 14 bases between them. The CDR3 has 15 amino acids. The germline V gene encodes CDR1 LGHNA and CDR2 YSLEER. The CDR3 nucleotides read TGCGCCAGCAGCCAAGTGGTGCAGGGCTGGGAGACCCAGTACTTC. It encodes CASSQVVQGWETQYF.

The CDR3 sequence is CASSQKIDYGGSADTQYF. The CDR3 DNA is TGCGCCAGCAGCCAAAAAATCGACTACGGCGGGAGCGCAGATACGCAGTATTTT. The rearrangement uses TRBV4-1 and TRBJ2-3, with 7 bases that match TRBD2. V dropped 2 bases and J dropped 4; count of bases not matched to a gene: 15. The CDR3 contains 18 residues. Germline V lookup: CDR1 MGHRA, CDR2 YSYEKL.

The chain employs TRBV11-2 and TRBJ1-2; 10 bases line up with TRBD1. The CDR3 spans 14 residues. V gave up 3 bases and J gave up 4 bases; unmatched junction bases: 2. CDR1 and CDR2 from the germline V gene are SGHAT and FQNNGV. CDR3 DNA sequence: TGTGCCAGCAGCTTTGACAGGGGGCCCTATGGCTACACCTTC. It codes for CASSFDRGPYGYTF.

Ten or more counts support this clonotype. This sequence joins TRBV7-6 and TRBJ2-5, with D perhaps given as TRBD1 or TRBD2 (6 bases each). Trimming shortened V by 2 bases and J by 7 bases, and 14 bases separated the two germline ends. Germline assignment: CDR1 SGHVS and CDR2 FNYEAQ. CDR3 length equals 14 residues. The CDR3 protein is CASSLRDSGATQYF. The CDR3 region has the DNA TGTGCCAGCAGCTTAAGGGACTCAGGGGCGACCCAGTACTTC.

This clonotype was seen at least ten times. The V call is TRBV4-3, the J call TRBJ2-7; 8 bases are shared with TRBD1. Per the germline V gene, CDR1 is LGHNA and CDR2 is YSLEER. The junction had 3 bases not matched to a gene; V was cut back by 2 bases and J by 0 bases. The CDR3 runs 15 residues. The CDR3 sequence: CASSQNRGNSYEQYF. The CDR3 coding sequence is TGCGCCAGCAGCCAAAACAGGGGGAACTCCTACGAGCAGTACTTC.

This clonotype was detected many times. The rearrangement joins TRBV14 to TRBJ2-7, with TRBD2 matching 8 bases. This CDR3 contains 17 residues. The V and J ends lost 1 base and 5 bases, in that order; junction bases with no gene match: 13. Germline lookup yields CDR1 SGHDN and CDR2 FVKESK. The CDR3 here is CASSQGAGRAIVDEQYF. The CDR3 bases are TGTGCCAGCAGCCAAGGTGCCGGGAGGGCCATAGTAGACGAGCAGTACTTC.

This clonotype was detected ten times or more. The chain links TRBV3-1 to TRBJ2-1, with TRBD2 matching 11 bases. There are 15 residues in the CDR3. Unmatched junction bases numbered 5, after V lost 1 base and J lost 9 bases. Per the germline V gene, CDR1 is LGHDT and CDR2 is YNNKEL (reference sequence). CDR3 protein: CASSQGVAGGTEQFF. The CDR3 DNA sequence: TGTGCCAGCAGCCAAGGGGTAGCGGGAGGGACTGAGCAGTTCTTC.

The table lists this clonotype with a few counts. The chain recombines TRBV6-1 with TRBJ1-6; a possible D gene is TRBD1 (5 bases). V was pared by 4 bases and J by 4 bases, with 23 bases between. From germline, CDR1 is MNHNS and CDR2 SASEGT. The CDR3 totals 19 residues. CDR3 bases: TGTGCCAGCAGTGGAGGGGAGACAGCTCCCACCTATTATAATTCACCCCTCCACTTT. The encoded protein is CASSGGETAPTYYNSPLHF.

This clonotype appeared many times. The genes are TRBV28 and TRBJ1-5; no definite D call. CDR1 and CDR2 from the germline V gene are MDHEN and SYDVKM. The CDR3 sequence is 15 residues long. V lost 2 bases, J lost 0 bases, and 8 bases lay in between. The DNA for the CDR3 is TGTGCCAGCAGTTTACGGGATGTTAGCAATCAGCCCCAGCATTTT. Protein: CASSLRDVSNQPQHF.

At least ten counts were recorded for this clonotype. The chain has TRBV10-2 and TRBJ1-2; 7 positions agree with TRBD1. Germline V gene data show CDR1 as WSHSY and CDR2 as SAAADI. CDR3 length equals 15 residues. V dropped 3 bases and J dropped 8; count of bases not matched to a gene: 12. The CDR3 DNA reads TGCGCCAGCAGTGAAAGGGTGAAGGGGGCTGGAGGCTACACCTTC. Translating it yields CASSERVKGAGGYTF.

The chain recombines TRBV7-9 with TRBJ1-2, with unresolved D. The CDR3 has 15 residues. Germline values: CDR1 SEHNR, CDR2 FQNEAQ (reference sequence). The V end was cut by 3 bases, the J end by 0 bases, with 11 bases between. CDR3: CASSFQDPTNYGYTF. CDR3 in DNA: TGTGCCAGCAGCTTTCAGGACCCAACTAACTATGGCTACACCTTC.

This chain uses TRBV5-1 with TRBJ2-3; the match to TRBD2 covers 8 bases. V shed 2 bases and J 6 bases; nucleotides not matched to a gene: 5. CDR3 length equals 14 residues. From germline, CDR1 is SGHRS and CDR2 YFSETQ. This CDR3 reads CASSFERGSDTQYF. CDR3 nucleotide sequence: TGCGCCAGCAGCTTTGAGCGGGGGAGCGATACGCAGTATTTT.

This clonotype was counted ten times or more. The gene calls are TRBV2 and TRBJ2-1; TRBD2 matches 8 bases. V gave up 8 bases and J gave up 8 bases; unmatched junction bases: 11. Germline CDR1 SNHLY, CDR2 FYNNEI. CDR3 size: 14 residues. CDR3 protein: CASLGTSSSHEQFF. The CDR3 DNA is TGTGCCAGCTTAGGGACTAGTTCTTCCCATGAGCAGTTCTTC.